These 16 T cell receptor beta chains share one sample of origin, sequenced in a study of blood T cell repertoires in COVID-19. Clones were read by immunoSEQ multiplex PCR, and TCRdb kept only the in-frame ones, dropping some. This sample has under 100,000 clones, with around four fifths found just once. The specimen was peripheral blood. The source of these receptors is a woman between 65 and 79 years old with active or convalescent COVID-19.

This rearrangement joins TRBV28 to TRBJ1-1; possible D gene TRBD1, 5 bases. V shed 5 bases and J shed 5 bases, with 15 bases lying between them. The CDR3 loop spans 14 amino acids. Germline CDR1 and CDR2: MDHEN and SYDVKM. CDR3 coding DNA: TGTGCCAGCAGTACTCCGCAGGGTATTACTGAAGCTTTCTTT. It specifies CASSTPQGITEAFF. Together with reference TRBV28 and TRBJ1-1, the CDR3 gives the full variable domain: DVKVTQSSRYLVKRTGEKVFLECVQDMDHENMFWYRQDPGLGLRLIYFSYDVKMKEKGDIPEGYSVSREKKERFSLILESASTNQTSMYLCASSTPQGITEAFFGQGTRLTVV.

The chain employs TRBV7-9 and TRBJ2-6, with 9 nucleotides matching TRBD2. Germline values: CDR1 SEHNR, CDR2 FQNEAQ (reference sequence). CDR3 length equals 17 residues. With V trimmed by 3 bases and J by 0 bases, 3 bases remained unmatched. CDR3 nucleotide sequence: TGTGCCAGCAGCTTTCTAGCGGGGACCTCTGGGGCCAACGTCCTGACTTTC. It is translated as CASSFLAGTSGANVLTF.

V usage is TRBV28 and J usage is TRBJ1-1; D not resolved. Trimming removed 10 bases from V and 0 bases from J, with 12 bases in between. This CDR3 has 13 amino acids. Germline V gene lookup returns CDR1 MDHEN and CDR2 SYDVKM. Here the CDR3 DNA reads TGTGCCACCCTCGGGTCCATGAACACTGAAGCTTTCTTT. Its protein product is CATLGSMNTEAFF.

The table lists this clone with a count of one. The chain carries TRBV5-1 and TRBJ2-7; 9 nucleotides match TRBD1. Germline V gene data show CDR1 as SGHRS and CDR2 as YFSETQ. The CDR3 is 15 amino acids. V was pared by 0 bases and J by 5 bases, with 6 bases of the junction left unmatched. DNA of the CDR3: TGCGCCAGCAGCTTGGCGGGACAGGGACGCGACGAGCAGTACTTC. Translation: CASSLAGQGRDEQYF.

About this clone itself: One end of the junction varies from germline; a read error may be responsible. The rearrangement links TRBV7-7 to TRBJ2-5, with TRBD2 identical over 8 bases. Germline V lookup: CDR1 SSHAT, CDR2 FNYEAQ (reference sequence). The CDR3 has 16 amino acids. CDR3 sequence reads: CASSRLGGGNQETQYF. Here the CDR3 DNA reads TGTGCTAGCAGCCGGCTTGGCGGGGGGAACCAAGAGACCCAGTACTTC.

The chain recombines TRBV10-3 with TRBJ2-2; no firm D call. The V and J ends lost 5 bases and 4 bases respectively, with 5 bases between them. Germline lookup yields CDR1 ENHRY and CDR2 SYGVKD. This CDR3 is 12 amino acids long. CDR3 nucleotides: TGTGCCATCAGTCCAGGCACCGGGGAGCTGTTTTTT. Encoded protein: CAISPGTGELFF.

CDR3 sequence: CAISESSGGGFQETQYF. In DNA, the CDR3 is TGTGCCATCAGTGAGTCGAGCGGCGGGGGGTTCCAAGAGACCCAGTACTTC. The chain combines TRBV10-3 with TRBJ2-5; 8 nucleotides align to TRBD2. Germline trimming cut 0 bases from V and 1 base from J; bases unmatched to any gene: 7. The CDR3 contains 17 residues. From germline, CDR1 is ENHRY and CDR2 SYGVKD.

The V gene is TRBV15, the J gene TRBJ1-4, with 8 bases lining up with TRBD1. The CDR3 is 17 residues long. The junction had 13 bases not matched to a gene; V was cut back by 2 bases and J by 8 bases. Germline CDR1 LNHNV, CDR2 YYDKDF (reference sequence). The CDR3 loop reads CATSRSITGGVWEKLFF. The CDR3 DNA is TGTGCCACCAGCAGATCTATTACAGGGGGAGTGTGGGAAAAACTGTTTTTT.

This clone was seen a handful of times. The V gene is TRBV5-1, the J gene TRBJ1-1; D might be TRBD1 (6 bases). The germline V gene encodes CDR1 SGHRS and CDR2 YFSETQ. This CDR3 contains 14 residues. Trimming pared 4 bases from V and 2 bases from J, leaving 12 bases between. CDR3 DNA: TGCGCCAGCAGCAGCAGGACAGCTAACACTGAAGCTTTCTTT. This encodes CASSSRTANTEAFF.

V and J are TRBV6-2 or TRBV6-3 and TRBJ2-7, with D possibly matching TRBD2 (5 bases). Between the trimmed V and J ends, which lost 1 base and 2 bases, there was a span of 12 bases. The CDR3 spans 15 residues. The V gene's germline CDR1 is MNHEY and CDR2 SVGEGT. CDR3 bases: TGTGCCAGCAGTTACTTGAGCGGACCCACCTACGAGCAGTACTTC. This translates into CASSYLSGPTYEQYF.

This sequence joins TRBV7-6 and TRBJ2-7; D remains unclear. Germline V gives CDR1 SGHVS, CDR2 FNYEAQ. The CDR3 is 12 amino acids. Trimming pared 2 bases from V and 6 bases from J, leaving 8 bases between. The CDR3 here is CASSLIPGEQYF. The CDR3 DNA sequence: TGTGCCAGCAGCTTAATACCCGGCGAGCAGTACTTC.

The chain has TRBV4-2 and TRBJ1-2; 9 bases fit TRBD1. The CDR3 runs to 14 residues. The ends lost 0 bases at V and 7 bases at J; junction bases unmatched: 3. Per the germline V gene, CDR1 is LGHNA and CDR2 is YNFKEQ. Here the CDR3 reads CASSQETGGRGYTF. Written as DNA, the CDR3 is TGTGCCAGCAGCCAAGAAACAGGGGGCCGTGGCTACACCTTC.

J is TRBJ1-2 and V is TRBV18; 10 nucleotides match TRBD1. The V segment lost 1 base and the J segment 8 bases; nucleotides outside the gene matches: 1. Germline CDR1 is KGHSH and CDR2 is LQKENI. CDR3 length: 13 residues. CDR3 loop: CASSPQTGGGYTF. CDR3 DNA sequence: TGTGCCAGCTCACCACAGACAGGGGGCGGCTACACCTTC.

The rearrangement uses TRBV5-1 and TRBJ1-2, with D tentatively TRBD1 (6 bases). CDR1 and CDR2 (germline): SGHRS, YFSETQ. V lost 5 bases to trimming and J lost 1 base, with 18 bases between them. The CDR3 spans 16 residues. In DNA form, the CDR3 reads TGCGCCAGCAGGGTCAACAGCGGGACATTTAACTATGGCTACACCTTC. Its translation is CASRVNSGTFNYGYTF.

The J gene is TRBJ1-4, the V gene TRBV7-9, with a weak D call TRBD1 (6 bases). Per germline, CDR1 SEHNR and CDR2 FQNEAQ (reference sequence). CDR3 length equals 15 residues. Trimming cost V 1 base and J 2 bases, with 8 bases left between them. CDR3 nucleotides: TGTGCCAGCAGCTTAGGGACAGTCACTAATGAAAAACTGTTTTTT. Amino acids: CASSLGTVTNEKLFF.

The rearrangement uses TRBV12-3 or TRBV12-4 and TRBJ1-2, with 8 bases lining up with TRBD1. The CDR3 runs to 13 residues. V lost 6 bases and J lost 4; bases outside the gene matches: 4. Written as DNA, the CDR3 is TGTGCCAGCAGGAATACAGGGGGCTATGGCTACACCTTC. It encodes CASRNTGGYGYTF.